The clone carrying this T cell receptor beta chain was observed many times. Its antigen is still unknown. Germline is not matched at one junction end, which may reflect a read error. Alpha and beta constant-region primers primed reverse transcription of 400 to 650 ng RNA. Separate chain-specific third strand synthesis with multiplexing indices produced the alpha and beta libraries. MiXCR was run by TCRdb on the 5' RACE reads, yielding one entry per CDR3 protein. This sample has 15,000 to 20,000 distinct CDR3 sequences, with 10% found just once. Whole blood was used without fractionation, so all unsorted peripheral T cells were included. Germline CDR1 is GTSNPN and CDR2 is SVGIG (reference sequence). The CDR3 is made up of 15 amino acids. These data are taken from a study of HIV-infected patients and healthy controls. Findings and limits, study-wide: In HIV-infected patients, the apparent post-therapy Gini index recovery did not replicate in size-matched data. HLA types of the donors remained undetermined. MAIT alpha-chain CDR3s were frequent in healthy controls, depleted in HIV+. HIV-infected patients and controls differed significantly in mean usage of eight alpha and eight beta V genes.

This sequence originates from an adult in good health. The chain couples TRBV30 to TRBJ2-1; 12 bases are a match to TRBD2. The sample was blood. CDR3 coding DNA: TGTGCCTGGATAACTAGCGGGAGGCCCTACGATGAGCAGTTCTTC. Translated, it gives CAWITSGRPYDEQFF.